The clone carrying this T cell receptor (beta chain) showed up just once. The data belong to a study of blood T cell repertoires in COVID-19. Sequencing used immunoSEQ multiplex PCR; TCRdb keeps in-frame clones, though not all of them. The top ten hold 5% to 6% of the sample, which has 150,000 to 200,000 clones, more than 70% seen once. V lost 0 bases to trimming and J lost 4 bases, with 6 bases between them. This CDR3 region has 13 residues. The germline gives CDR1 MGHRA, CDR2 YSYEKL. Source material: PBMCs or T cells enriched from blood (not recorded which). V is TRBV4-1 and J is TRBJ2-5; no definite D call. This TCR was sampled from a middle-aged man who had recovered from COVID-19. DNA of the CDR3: TGCGCCAGCAGCCAAGAGATGAGAGAGACCCAGTACTTC. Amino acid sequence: CASSQEMRETQYF.